A selection of T cell receptor beta chains follows, all from one sample in a study of tumour-infiltrating T cells in Burkitt lymphoma. The protocol was immunoSEQ multiplex PCR, while the TCRdb copy is restricted to in-frame clones and leaves out a portion. The sample holds about 4,000 clones; 16% are singletons and the top ten take roughly 13%. The source material was tumor tissue. The source of these receptors is a human donor with diffuse large B-cell lymphoma. Some clones in this sample may be carry-over from other donors' samples. Each CDR3 is given without its conserved first and last residue. The order of the fields is clone size, J gene, V gene, CDR3 protein. Not all rows give a size; the values are once, few, many and, for expanded clones, a class.

-	TRBJ1-2	TRBV27	ASSLARRLGGYT
-	TRBJ1-2	TRBV6-5	ASRWGQAGDYGYT
-	TRBJ2-3	TRBV19	ASSIAGRTTDTQY
-	TRBJ2-1	TRBV4-1	ASSQDRGEQF
-	TRBJ2-7	TRBV9	ASSVADSNYYEQY
few	TRBJ1-4	TRBV2	ASSPQIPTNEKLF
few	TRBJ2-7	TRBV5-1	ASSLRGGSFDYEQY
-	TRBJ1-4	TRBV19	ASGPLSDRANEKLF
few	TRBJ1-2	TRBV7-6	ASSPGGIGST
few	TRBJ1-2	TRBV28	ASSPTLT
few	TRBJ2-7	TRBV25-1	ASSWGGRTAREQY
-	TRBJ1-1	TRBV4-1	ASSQAPNTEAF
few	TRBJ1-1	TRBV29-1	SVAWDTNTEAF
-	TRBJ2-7	TRBV4-1	ASSQVRGLSSYEQY
-	TRBJ2-4	TRBV10-1	ASSDRQCWQY
-	TRBJ2-1	TRBV9	ASSAGLGRGNEQF
-	TRBJ1-2	TRBV11-2	ASSLRQESLCT
few	TRBJ2-3	TRBV5-1	ASSVGQGTDTQY
-	TRBJ1-1	TRBV9	ASSVVGSGGSEAF
-	TRBJ1-5	TRBV18	ASSIDSNQPQH
-	TRBJ2-7	TRBV7-2	ASSPSPDYEQY
-	TRBJ1-1	TRBV5-1	ASSWDDRVNTEAF
-	TRBJ2-1	TRBV19	ASSVTDYNEQF
-	TRBJ2-3	TRBV10-3	AISEVSGRGTDTQY
-	TRBJ2-5	TRBV15	ATSIDREETQY
-	TRBJ2-5	TRBV7-2	ASSLADYSETQY
-	TRBJ1-2	TRBV6-5	ASSYDRVYNGYT
few	TRBJ2-5	TRBV7-9	ASSLDRGPLETQY
-	TRBJ1-3	TRBV4-3	ASSQEPGNTIY
-	TRBJ2-3	TRBV5-6	ASSFDGRREPITDTQY
few	TRBJ2-1	TRBV19	ASSRGFYNEQF
few	TRBJ2-3	TRBV7-6	ASSSEWGRTDTQY
once	TRBJ2-1	TRBV15	ATSLGDSGSYNEQF
-	TRBJ2-1	TRBV9	ASSVTNNEQF
few	TRBJ2-5	TRBV29-1	SVDRADETQY
-	TRBJ1-1	TRBV29-1	SVGSGTMNTEAF
few	TRBJ1-5	TRBV14	ASSSPSEGNQPQH
few	TRBJ2-7	TRBV7-2	ASSQTDSYEQY
few	TRBJ2-7	TRBV5-1	ASSFHSTSGEQQY
few	TRBJ2-7	TRBV6-1	ASKGGSYEQY
-	TRBJ2-1	TRBV6-5	ASSYGDFEQF
-	TRBJ1-5	TRBV21-1	ASNHPAEINQPQH
-	TRBJ2-1	TRBV6-4	ASSPSGYSYNEQF
-	TRBJ2-3	TRBV6-1	ASSGSTDTQY
-	TRBJ1-3	TRBV29-1	SADGQGEDTIY
-	TRBJ1-1	TRBV6-5	ASSLLDTEAF
few	TRBJ1-1	TRBV5-1	ASTRRGLDTEAF
-	TRBJ2-1	TRBV28	ASSLAGTGNEQF
-	TRBJ1-1	TRBV2	ASSEARQGGAF
medium-sized	TRBJ2-5	TRBV6-4	ASSQTGSETQY
few	TRBJ2-7	TRBV10-2	ASSVRVGGHEQY
few	TRBJ2-3	TRBV11-2	ASTASADTQY